The entry below gives a single TCR beta chain sequence along with its context. Its recognized antigen is unknown. No base quality information exists; no much larger clone differs at one position. The cohort was made up of roughly 670 healthy bone marrow donors. Cohort members were all nominally healthy when sampled, although unrecorded immune exposures were likely present. Of the approximately 620 cohort members, around 290 had a positive CMV serostatus and 352 had a negative one, while no CMV serostatus was recorded for the donor. A peripheral blood sample was provided by each donor, and peripheral blood mononuclear cells were used for TCR beta sequencing. The Qiagen DNeasy Blood Extraction Kit was used to extract genomic DNA from the blood cell samples. The receptor library was made with the immunoSEQ multiplex PCR assay. The multiplex PCR relied on a mix of 60 forward primers for TCR Vbeta segments and 13 reverse primers for TCR Jbeta segments. The CDR3 region of rearranged TCR beta genes was amplified from genomic DNA with a multiplex PCR assay. The Illumina HiSeq System was used to sequence the amplified TCR beta libraries as 87-base-pair reads. The paper's data handling went like this. A later analysis counted tens of millions of unique TCR beta chains across the 500 to 850 repertoires, and roughly 10 million of these chains were shared by at least two donors. To remove PCR and sequencing errors, raw reads were error-corrected and collapsed into unique sequences using a nearest-neighbor algorithm that merged closely related sequences. V, D and J gene segments were assigned by aligning CDR3 sequences to IMGT reference sequences. Each retained sequence needed at least a six-nucleotide match to both a V gene segment and a J gene segment. A rearrangement counted as productive if the CDR3 had no stop codons and remained in frame with V and J, and every other rearrangement counted as non-productive. Following IMGT convention, CDR3 was defined as the stretch from the second conserved V-encoded cysteine to the conserved J-encoded phenylalanine. The earlier analysis of around 640 of the donors excluded sequences that lacked an unambiguous match to a single V gene segment. An earlier analysis of roughly 590 of the donors called V segments functional above 56.7% productive rearrangements and segregating when the between-donor standard deviation exceeded 5%. A statistical classification framework was developed to diagnose cytomegalovirus status using the catalog of TCR beta chain sequences. In a later analysis, TCR nucleotide sequences were compared against IMGT/GENE-DB human TR gene sequences so that V and J genes could be assigned. Using the TCRdist pipeline, a later analysis assigned CDR3 sequences along with most-parsimonious VDJ recombination scenarios. In a later analysis, every TCR beta chain was defined by the combination of its CDR3 amino acid sequence and its V-gene family, and reads without a unique V-gene family were dropped. In a later analysis, a few hundred highly shared, low-generation-probability nucleotide sequences were removed to address suspected cross-contamination and a sequencing artifact. In a later analysis, a clonal expansion index for each public chain was calculated from normalized within-repertoire ranks of inferred template counts. In a later analysis, generation probabilities were computed with a VDJ recombination model fitted to out-of-frame rearrangements, and the resulting probabilities were checked against IGoR. Hypergeometric tests were used in a later analysis to score TCR-TCR, TCR-HLA and TCR-CMV co-occurrence, with a repertoire-size bias correction applied to the TCR pairs. To estimate false discovery rates, a later analysis permuted the HLA or CMV assignments 20 times. A later analysis grouped co-occurring TCRs with DBSCAN, adding TCRdist sequence similarity when clustering within HLA-allele-positive subsets. Repertoires with fewer than 30,000 or more than 120,000 public chains were left out of co-occurrence clustering, as were about five repertoires with anomalous nucleotide sharing. TCRdb provides this immuneACCESS table in a form limited to in-frame rearrangements. Some clones are lacking; in checked studies, under half of them reflect an unresolved V gene, and why the rest are absent is not known. That table gives V, J and clone size, and the DNA gave D and trimming. The sample has about 82,000 clones on record, around 80% of them singletons. The leading ten clones occupy about an eighth of the sample.

This sample was included in a study of cytomegalovirus exposure and HLA in healthy donors (dated by TCRdb to the late 2010s). About the full investigation: An earlier analysis of roughly 500 of the donors reported approximately 300 Gb of sequence data and some 120 million unique TCR beta sequences from some 180 million T cells. An early release covering more than 500 HLA-typed donors comprised about 300 gigabases of sequencing data and around 80 million unique TCR sequences. Of the 398 genotyped donors, about 84% fell in the genetic ancestry cluster associated with self-reported Caucasian donors. The aim of the study was to test whether cataloging public T cell receptors could identify signatures of past pathogen exposure. The T cell repertoires of several hundred subjects were profiled by immunosequencing and related to cytomegalovirus serostatus. A separate validation cohort of 100 to 150 different subjects was used in addition to the approximately 700-subject first cohort. High-throughput TCR immunosequencing, statistical association of individual TCRs with disease status, and machine learning were combined to predict cytomegalovirus infection status. In a later analysis, previously published TCR beta repertoires from some 640 donors were re-analyzed and high-resolution HLA genotyping was added so that TCR occurrence patterns could be studied. In the later analysis, no new phenotypic data were used to find candidate immune exposures; instead, reliance was placed on TCR beta sequences and their occurrence across donors. An earlier analysis of 587 of the donors used high-throughput TCR beta sequencing to judge whether each TCR beta V gene segment behaved as functional or pseudogenic. Alongside the repertoire data, information on donor age, sex, ethnicity and CMV serostatus was compiled. A later genetic analysis took genome-wide SNP genotypes for about three fifths of the roughly 700 donors and used that subset as a discovery cohort. Every repertoire in the discovery cohort had been generated on one and the same sequencing platform. Class I and class II HLA loci were covered by the typing at four-digit resolution. The number of typed donors differed by locus: roughly 629-630 for A, B, C, DRB1 and DQB1; 522 for DQA1; 606 for DPA1; and around 490 for DPB1. Because of strong linkage in the cohort, 5 or 6 DR-DQ haplotypes were treated as single units for association and clustering. Across about 380 genotyped donors of the cohort, an average of roughly 200,000 unique TCR beta nucleotide sequences per donor were sequenced, and around 19% of those sequences were non-productive. General conclusions and limits of the study: In an earlier analysis of 587 of the donors, most TCR beta V segments appeared in productive rearrangements about 87% or about 30% of the time, broadly matching IMGT annotations. In a later analysis, most CMV-associated TCR beta chains were found to appear HLA-restricted, with HLA associations seemingly driven largely by CMV exposure. A cluster of highly shared sequence variants was judged likely to be a technical artifact of the sequencing pipeline. A further reported finding was that TCR beta sequences accurately predicted the HLA-A and HLA-B alleles for most subjects in the first cohort. When HLA alleles, especially DR and DQ, strongly co-occurred, attributing TCR associations to individual alleles was difficult. In a later analysis, some 18,000 TCR beta sequences were associated with specific HLA alleles at a false discovery rate of 0.05. The classifier was reported to diagnose cytomegalovirus status with high specificity and sensitivity in both the original and validation cohorts. The study listed 150 to 200 TCR beta chains as associated with cytomegalovirus. In a later genetic analysis, fewer N-insertions in productive TCRs were reported among donors in an Asian-associated ancestry cluster than the roughly 700-donor mean. Most TCR sequences were seen in very few donors, while some public TCRs were found in many individuals. HLA typing was unavailable for some donors at each locus, so association tests used only the typed subset. In vitro tests confirmed that a few of the cytomegalovirus-associated TCR beta chains recognize cytomegalovirus antigens. The presence/absence analyses assumed that sequencing depth was roughly uniform across donors, and that assumption may not be true. In a later analysis, several top co-occurrence clusters were reported to appear linked to parvovirus B19, influenza, CMV and Epstein-Barr virus. Compared with equally common non-associated chains, HLA-associated TCR beta chains in a later analysis were more clonally expanded and had lower generation probabilities. Because counts were too low, about 18 rarely observed V segments, including chromosome 9 orphons, were left out of the earlier analysis of 500 to 750 of the donors. In a later analysis, the rate of TCR association differed among HLA loci, with DRB1 alleles having the most associated TCRs and HLA-C alleles having the fewest. Only TCR beta chains were sequenced in this cohort, and the absence of alpha or paired-chain data limited detectable features. According to the authors, the approach could potentially be generalized to other disease states and immunological phenotypes. Correlated functional status among segregating V segments might be attributable to linkage disequilibrium, but an unknown experimental factor could not be ruled out. An association between a missense DCLRE1C variant and V-gene and J-gene trimming of TCR beta chains was found in a later genetic analysis and replicated in an independent cohort. The 87-base-pair reads could not distinguish some IMGT-functional V segments, including TRBV6-2 and TRBV6-3, so those segments were excluded. CMV serostatus was the only immune exposure information available for the cohort.

The junction carries 13 bases between V and J, which are trimmed by 2 bases and 3 bases respectively. In the germline V gene, CDR1 corresponds to MGHRA and CDR2 to YSYEKL. The CDR3 holds 15 amino acids from the cysteine to the phenylalanine. The kept DNA is CDR3 alone, 45 bases in frame from the first base. Sequenced material: PBMCs. The sequence is built from TRBV4-1 and TRBJ1-2; no D gene can be assigned with confidence. The TCR originated in a human donor in good health. The CDR3 reads CASSQQQTNDYGYTF. The nucleotides read TGCGCCAGCAGCCAACAACAGACTAACGACTATGGCTACACCTTC.